This T cell receptor (beta chain) came from a study of tumor-infiltrating lymphocytes in primary liver carcinoma. The study co-extracted DNA and RNA from around 20-30 mg of unsorted bulk tissue. The CDR3 has 13 residues. Germline-derived CDR1 and CDR2 are SQVTM and ANQGSEA. A constant-region primer served to make TCR beta cDNA from about 530 ng total RNA. Sequencing libraries for TCR beta derived from three nested multiplex PCR rounds that used slightly modified ARM-PCR. Amplification in the first two PCR rounds was performed using TRBV1-TRBV30 forward primers and a C-beta reverse primer for approximately 10 cycles each. TCRdb reanalysed the multiplex PCR reads using MiXCR and keeps one entry per CDR3 protein. The sample carries around 190,000 distinct CDR3 sequences, about 82% recorded once.

The clonotype originates from a man aged 35 to 55 with primary liver carcinoma and hepatitis B virus infection. This chain connects TRBV29-1 to TRBJ1-5, with unresolved D. The sequencing input was tumor tissue from primary liver carcinoma. DNA of the CDR3: TGCAGAGCTGTCGGAGAGATTAATCAGCCCCAGCATTTT. It yields the protein CRAVGEINQPQHF.